The rows below give T cell receptor beta chains drawn from one sample of a study of cytomegalovirus exposure and HLA in healthy donors. Data came from immunoSEQ multiplex PCR; TCRdb stores just in-frame clones and leaves some out. Of some 130,000 clones listed, over 50% are singletons. The specimen sequenced was PBMCs. The receptor set was obtained from a human donor in good health. Both conserved end residues are part of each CDR3. Each record gives: clone size, J gene, D gene, V gene, CDR3 length, CDR3 protein, CDR3 DNA. D genes are given only for firm matches. Not all rows give a size; the values are once, few, many and, for expanded clones, a class.

NA | TRBJ2-3 | NA | TRBV5-6 | 13 | CASSLSGTDTQYF | TGTGCCAGCAGCTTGTCGGGGACAGATACGCAGTATTTT
once | TRBJ2-7 | NA | TRBV15 | 14 | CATSGGTETYEQYF | TGTGCCACCAGCGGGGGGACTGAAACCTACGAGCAGTACTTC
NA | TRBJ1-5 | NA | TRBV5-1 | 14 | CASSMDGSNQPQHF | TGCGCCAGCAGCATGGACGGTAGCAATCAGCCCCAGCATTTT
NA | TRBJ2-3 | TRBD2 | TRBV4-2 | 17 | CASSQYTTSGSADTQYF | TGTGCCAGCAGCCAATACACGACTAGCGGGTCCGCAGATACGCAGTATTTT
few | TRBJ2-7 | TRBD2 | TRBV10-2 | 12 | CASAAGGLEQYF | TGCGCCAGCGCGGCGGGAGGCCTCGAGCAGTACTTC
few | TRBJ2-6 | NA | TRBV18 | 15 | CASSPRVSGANVLTF | TGTGCCAGCTCACCGAGGGTCTCTGGGGCCAACGTCCTGACTTTC
NA | TRBJ2-2 | NA | TRBV9 | 16 | CASSVGGLLNTGELFF | TGTGCCAGCAGCGTAGGTGGACTGTTGAACACCGGGGAGCTGTTTTTT
NA | TRBJ1-1 | NA | TRBV28 | 13 | CASNRAGGTEAFF | TGTGCCAGCAATCGAGCGGGGGGCACTGAAGCTTTCTTT
NA | TRBJ2-1 | NA | TRBV5-4 | 15 | CASMATGGSYNEQFF | TGTGCCAGCATGGCTACGGGTGGCTCCTACAATGAGCAGTTCTTC
NA | TRBJ1-1 | NA | TRBV28 | 13 | CAGKGGMNTEAFF | TGTGCCGGTAAGGGCGGGATGAACACTGAAGCTTTCTTT
NA | TRBJ2-7 | TRBD1 | TRBV29-1 | 15 | CSVEGGGQGSYEQYF | TGCAGCGTTGAAGGGGGGGGACAGGGGAGCTACGAGCAGTACTTC
NA | TRBJ2-7 | NA | TRBV7-3 | 16 | CASSLKVGRNSYEQYF | TGTGCCAGCAGCTTAAAGGTGGGGCGGAACTCCTACGAGCAGTACTTC
NA | TRBJ2-6 | TRBD1 | TRBV28 | 18 | CASRVGDRITLGANVLTF | TGTGCCAGCCGGGTGGGGGACAGGATTACCTTGGGGGCCAACGTCCTGACTTTC
NA | TRBJ2-7 | NA | TRBV5-1 | 12 | CASSPDSYEQYF | TGCGCCAGCAGCCCGGACTCTTACGAGCAGTACTTC